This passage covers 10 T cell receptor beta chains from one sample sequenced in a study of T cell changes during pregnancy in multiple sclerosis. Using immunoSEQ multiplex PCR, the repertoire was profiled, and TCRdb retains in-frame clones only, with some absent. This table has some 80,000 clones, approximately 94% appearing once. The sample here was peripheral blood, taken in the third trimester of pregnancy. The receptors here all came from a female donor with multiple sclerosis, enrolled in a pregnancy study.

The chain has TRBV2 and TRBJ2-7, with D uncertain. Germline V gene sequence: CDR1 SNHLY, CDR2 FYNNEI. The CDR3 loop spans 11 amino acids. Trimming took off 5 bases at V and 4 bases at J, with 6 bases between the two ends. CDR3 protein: CASSQRYEQYF. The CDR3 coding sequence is TGTGCCAGCAGTCAGAGGTACGAGCAGTACTTC.

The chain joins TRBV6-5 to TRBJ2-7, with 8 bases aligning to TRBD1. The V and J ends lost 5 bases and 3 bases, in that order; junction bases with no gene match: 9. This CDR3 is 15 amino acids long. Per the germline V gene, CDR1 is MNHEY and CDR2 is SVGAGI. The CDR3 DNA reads TGTGCCAGCAGTATCCTCAGGGGGCCTGACTACGAGCAGTACTTC. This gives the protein CASSILRGPDYEQYF.

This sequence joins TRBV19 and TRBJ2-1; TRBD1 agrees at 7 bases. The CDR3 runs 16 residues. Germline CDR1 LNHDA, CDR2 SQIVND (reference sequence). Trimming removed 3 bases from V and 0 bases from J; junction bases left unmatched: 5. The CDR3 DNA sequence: TGTGCCAGTAGTATCGGACAGGCGAGCTCCTACAATGAGCAGTTCTTC. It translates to CASSIGQASSYNEQFF.

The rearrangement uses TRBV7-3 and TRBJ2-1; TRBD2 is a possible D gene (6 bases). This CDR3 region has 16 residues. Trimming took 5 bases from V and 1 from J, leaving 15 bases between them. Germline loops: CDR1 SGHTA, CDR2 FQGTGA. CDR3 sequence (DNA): TGTGCCAGCAGCCCCCCTGCGGGGAGGTCCTACAATGAGCAGTTCTTC. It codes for CASSPPAGRSYNEQFF.

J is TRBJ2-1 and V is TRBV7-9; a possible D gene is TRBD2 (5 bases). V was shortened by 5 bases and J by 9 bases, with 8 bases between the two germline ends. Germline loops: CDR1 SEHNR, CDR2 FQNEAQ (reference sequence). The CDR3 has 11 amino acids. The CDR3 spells CASSPRGEQFF. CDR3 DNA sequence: TGTGCCAGCAGCCCCCGGGGTGAGCAGTTCTTC.

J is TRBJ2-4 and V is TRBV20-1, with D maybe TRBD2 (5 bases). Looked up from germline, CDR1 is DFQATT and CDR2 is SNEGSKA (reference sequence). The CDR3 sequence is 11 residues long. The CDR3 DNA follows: TGCGCAGCGGCAAGGTCGGACATTCAGTACTTC. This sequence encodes CAAARSDIQYF.

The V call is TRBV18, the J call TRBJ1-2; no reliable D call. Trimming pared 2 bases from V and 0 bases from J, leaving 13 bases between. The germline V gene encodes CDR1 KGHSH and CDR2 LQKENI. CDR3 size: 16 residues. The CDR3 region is CASSPIPAATNYGYTF. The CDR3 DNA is TGTGCCAGCTCACCAATCCCCGCCGCGACTAACTATGGCTACACCTTC.

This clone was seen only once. CDR3 sequence: CASSYLRGGSDTQYF. DNA for the CDR3: TGTGCCAGCAGTTACTTGCGGGGGGGTTCAGATACGCAGTATTTT. The chain links TRBV6-5 to TRBJ2-3; 9 nucleotides agree with TRBD2. The V gene's germline CDR1 is MNHEY and CDR2 SVGAGI. Unmatched junction bases numbered 3, after V lost 1 base and J lost 4 bases. This CDR3 is 15 amino acids long.

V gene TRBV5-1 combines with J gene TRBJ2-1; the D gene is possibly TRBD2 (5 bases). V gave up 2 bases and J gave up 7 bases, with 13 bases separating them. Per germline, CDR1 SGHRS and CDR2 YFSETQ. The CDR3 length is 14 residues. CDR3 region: CASSFDERRNEQFF. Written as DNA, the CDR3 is TGCGCCAGCAGCTTCGACGAGCGGAGGAATGAGCAGTTCTTC.

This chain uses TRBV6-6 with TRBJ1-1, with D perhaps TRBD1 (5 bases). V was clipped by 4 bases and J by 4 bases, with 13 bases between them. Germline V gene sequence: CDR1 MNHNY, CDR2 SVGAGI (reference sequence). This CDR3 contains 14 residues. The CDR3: CASSSSLGGTEAFF. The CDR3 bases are TGTGCCAGCAGTTCCTCCCTCGGGGGCACTGAAGCTTTCTTT.